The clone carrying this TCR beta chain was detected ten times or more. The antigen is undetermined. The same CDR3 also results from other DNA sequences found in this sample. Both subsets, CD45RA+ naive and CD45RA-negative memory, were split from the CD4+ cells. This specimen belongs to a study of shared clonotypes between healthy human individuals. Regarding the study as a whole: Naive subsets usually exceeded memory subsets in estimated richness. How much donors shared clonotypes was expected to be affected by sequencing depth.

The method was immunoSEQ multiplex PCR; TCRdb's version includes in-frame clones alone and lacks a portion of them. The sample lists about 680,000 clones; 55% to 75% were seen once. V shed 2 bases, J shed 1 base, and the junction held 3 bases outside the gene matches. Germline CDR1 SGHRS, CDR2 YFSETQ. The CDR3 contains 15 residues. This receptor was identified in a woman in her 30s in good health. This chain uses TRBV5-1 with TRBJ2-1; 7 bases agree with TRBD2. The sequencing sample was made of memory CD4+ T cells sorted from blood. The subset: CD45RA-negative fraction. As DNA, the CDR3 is TGCGCCAGCAGCTTTTCTAGCGGATCCTACAATGAGCAGTTCTTC. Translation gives CASSFSSGSYNEQFF.